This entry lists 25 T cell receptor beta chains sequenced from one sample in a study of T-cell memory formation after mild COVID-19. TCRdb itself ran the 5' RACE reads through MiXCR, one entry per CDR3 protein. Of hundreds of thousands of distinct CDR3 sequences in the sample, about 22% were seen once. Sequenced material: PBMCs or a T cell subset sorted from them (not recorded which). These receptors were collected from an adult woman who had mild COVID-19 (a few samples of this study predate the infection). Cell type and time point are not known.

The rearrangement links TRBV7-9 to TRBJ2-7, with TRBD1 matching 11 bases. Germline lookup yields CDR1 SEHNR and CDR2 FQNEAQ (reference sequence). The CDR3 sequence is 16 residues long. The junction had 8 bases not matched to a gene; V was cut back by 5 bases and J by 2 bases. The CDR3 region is CASSAIPGQGAYEQYF. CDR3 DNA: TGTGCCAGCAGCGCTATTCCGGGACAGGGGGCCTACGAGCAGTACTTC.

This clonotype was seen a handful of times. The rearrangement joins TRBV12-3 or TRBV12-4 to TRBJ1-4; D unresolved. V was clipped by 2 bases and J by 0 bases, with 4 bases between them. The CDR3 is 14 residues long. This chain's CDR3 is CASSLQPTNEKLFF. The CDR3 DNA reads TGTGCCAGCAGTTTACAGCCAACTAATGAAAAACTGTTTTTT.

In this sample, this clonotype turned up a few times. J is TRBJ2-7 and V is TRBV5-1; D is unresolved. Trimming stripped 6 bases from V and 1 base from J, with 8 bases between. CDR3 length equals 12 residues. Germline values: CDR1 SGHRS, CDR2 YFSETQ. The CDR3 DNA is TGCGCCAGCAAGGGCAGTTCCTACGAGCAGTACTTC. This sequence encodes CASKGSSYEQYF.

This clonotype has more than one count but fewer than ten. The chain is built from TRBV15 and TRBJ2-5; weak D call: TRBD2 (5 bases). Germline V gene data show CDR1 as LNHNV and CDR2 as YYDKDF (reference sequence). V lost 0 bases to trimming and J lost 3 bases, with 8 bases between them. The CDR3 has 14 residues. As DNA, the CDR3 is TGTGCCACCAGCAGAGATTGGGGAGAAGAGACCCAGTACTTC. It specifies CATSRDWGEETQYF.

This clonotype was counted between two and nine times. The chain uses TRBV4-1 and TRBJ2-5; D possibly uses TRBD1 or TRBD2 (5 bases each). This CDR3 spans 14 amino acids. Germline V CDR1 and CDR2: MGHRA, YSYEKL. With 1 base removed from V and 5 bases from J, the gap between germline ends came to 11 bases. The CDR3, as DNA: TGCGCCAGCAGCCAAGGGGGCAGGGAGGAGACCCAGTACTTC. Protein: CASSQGGREETQYF.

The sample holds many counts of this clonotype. CDR3: CASSLTGGRTQYF. DNA of the CDR3: TGTGCCAGCAGTTTGACAGGGGGGAGAACCCAGTACTTC. The chain uses TRBV28 and TRBJ2-5, with TRBD1 matching 9 bases. The germline gives CDR1 MDHEN, CDR2 SYDVKM. V shed 3 bases and J 8 bases; nucleotides not matched to a gene: 4. This CDR3 spans 13 amino acids.

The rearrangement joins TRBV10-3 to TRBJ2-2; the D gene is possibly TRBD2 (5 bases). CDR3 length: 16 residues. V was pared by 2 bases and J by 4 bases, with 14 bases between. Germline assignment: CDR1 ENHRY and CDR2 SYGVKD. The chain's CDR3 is CAISEPERRATGELFF. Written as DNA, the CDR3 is TGTGCCATCAGTGAGCCCGAGCGGAGAGCCACCGGGGAGCTGTTTTTT.

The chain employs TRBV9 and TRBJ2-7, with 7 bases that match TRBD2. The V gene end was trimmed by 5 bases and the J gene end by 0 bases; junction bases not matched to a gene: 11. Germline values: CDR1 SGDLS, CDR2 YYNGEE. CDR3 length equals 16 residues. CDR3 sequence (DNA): TGTGCCAGCAGTACTCACTCTAGCGGATCCTCCTACGAGCAGTACTTC. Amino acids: CASSTHSSGSSYEQYF.

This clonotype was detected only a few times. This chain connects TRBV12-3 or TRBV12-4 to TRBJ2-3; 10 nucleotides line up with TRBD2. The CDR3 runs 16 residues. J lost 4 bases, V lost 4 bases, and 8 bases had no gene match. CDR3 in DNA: TGTGCCAGCAGTTCGGGGGCTAGCGGGAGACCAGATACGCAGTATTTT. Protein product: CASSSGASGRPDTQYF.

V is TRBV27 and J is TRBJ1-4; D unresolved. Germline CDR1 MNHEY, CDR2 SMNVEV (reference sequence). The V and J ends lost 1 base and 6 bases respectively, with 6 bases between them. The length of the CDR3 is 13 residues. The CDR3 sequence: CASSLYPYEKLFF. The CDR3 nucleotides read TGTGCCAGCAGTTTATACCCCTATGAAAAACTGTTTTTT.

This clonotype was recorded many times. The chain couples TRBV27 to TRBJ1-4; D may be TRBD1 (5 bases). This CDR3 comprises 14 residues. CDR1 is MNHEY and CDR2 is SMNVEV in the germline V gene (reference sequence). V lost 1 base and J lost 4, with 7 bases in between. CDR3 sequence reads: CASSLWGSNEKLFF. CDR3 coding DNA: TGTGCCAGCAGTTTATGGGGGAGTAATGAAAAACTGTTTTTT.

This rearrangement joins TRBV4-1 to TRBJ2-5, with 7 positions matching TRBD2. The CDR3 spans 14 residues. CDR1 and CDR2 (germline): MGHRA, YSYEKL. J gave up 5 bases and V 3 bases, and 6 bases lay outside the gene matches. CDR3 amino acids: CASSQGLSGETQYF. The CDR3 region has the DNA TGCGCCAGCAGCCAGGGACTATCGGGGGAGACCCAGTACTTC.

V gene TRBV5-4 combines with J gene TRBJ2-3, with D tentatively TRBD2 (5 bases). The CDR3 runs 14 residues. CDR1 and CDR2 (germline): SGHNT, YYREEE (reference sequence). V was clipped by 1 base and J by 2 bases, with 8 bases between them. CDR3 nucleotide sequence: TGTGCCAGCAGCTTGCCCCGGGACACAGATACGCAGTATTTT. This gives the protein CASSLPRDTDTQYF.

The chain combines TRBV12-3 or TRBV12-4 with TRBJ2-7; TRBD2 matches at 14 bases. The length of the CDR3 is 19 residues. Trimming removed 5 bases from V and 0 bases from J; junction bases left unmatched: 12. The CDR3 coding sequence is TGTGCCAGCAGTGGGCGACTAGCGGGAGGGCCCCGGGGCTCCTACGAGCAGTACTTC. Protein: CASSGRLAGGPRGSYEQYF.

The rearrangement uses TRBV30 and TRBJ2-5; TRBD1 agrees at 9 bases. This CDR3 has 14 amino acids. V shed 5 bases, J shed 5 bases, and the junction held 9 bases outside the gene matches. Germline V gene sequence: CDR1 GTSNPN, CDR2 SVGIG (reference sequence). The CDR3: CAWGKQGARETQYF. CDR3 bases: TGTGCCTGGGGGAAACAGGGGGCCAGGGAGACCCAGTACTTC. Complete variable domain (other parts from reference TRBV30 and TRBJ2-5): SQTIHQWPATLVQPVGSPLSLECTVEGTSNPNLYWYRQAAGRGLQLLFYSVGIGQISSEVPQNLSASRPQDRQFILSSKKLLLSDSGFYLCAWGKQGARETQYFGPGTRLLVL.

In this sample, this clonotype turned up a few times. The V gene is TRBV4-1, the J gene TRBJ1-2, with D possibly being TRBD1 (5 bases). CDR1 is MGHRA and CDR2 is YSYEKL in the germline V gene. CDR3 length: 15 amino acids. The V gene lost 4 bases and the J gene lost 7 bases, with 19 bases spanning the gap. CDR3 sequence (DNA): TGCGCCAGCAGCCCCGAGCCAGGGTATCGCGGTGGCTACACCTTC. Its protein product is CASSPEPGYRGGYTF.

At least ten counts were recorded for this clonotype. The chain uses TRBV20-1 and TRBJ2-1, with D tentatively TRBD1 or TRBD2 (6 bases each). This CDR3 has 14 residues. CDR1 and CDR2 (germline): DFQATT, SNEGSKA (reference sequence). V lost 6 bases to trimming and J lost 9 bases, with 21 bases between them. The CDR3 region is CSAPVGGLRIEQFF. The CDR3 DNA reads TGCAGTGCCCCTGTGGGGGGCCTGAGAATTGAGCAGTTCTTC.

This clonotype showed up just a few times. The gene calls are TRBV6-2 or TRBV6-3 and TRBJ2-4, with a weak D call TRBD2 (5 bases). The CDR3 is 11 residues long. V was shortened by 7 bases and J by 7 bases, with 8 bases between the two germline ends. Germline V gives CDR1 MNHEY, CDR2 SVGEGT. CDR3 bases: TGTGCCAGCACCGGCGGGAACATTCAGTACTTC. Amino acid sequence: CASTGGNIQYF.

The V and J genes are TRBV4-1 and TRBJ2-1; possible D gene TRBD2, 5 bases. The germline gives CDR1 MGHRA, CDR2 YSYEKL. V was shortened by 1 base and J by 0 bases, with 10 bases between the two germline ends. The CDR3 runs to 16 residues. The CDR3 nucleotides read TGCGCCAGCAGCCAAGTAGACGGGATCTCCTACAATGAGCAGTTCTTC. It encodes CASSQVDGISYNEQFF.

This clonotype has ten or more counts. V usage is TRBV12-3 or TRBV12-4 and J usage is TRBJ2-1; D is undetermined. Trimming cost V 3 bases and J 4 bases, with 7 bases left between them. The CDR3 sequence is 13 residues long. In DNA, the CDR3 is TGTGCCAGCAGTTTCGGAGTTTACAATGAGCAGTTCTTC. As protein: CASSFGVYNEQFF.

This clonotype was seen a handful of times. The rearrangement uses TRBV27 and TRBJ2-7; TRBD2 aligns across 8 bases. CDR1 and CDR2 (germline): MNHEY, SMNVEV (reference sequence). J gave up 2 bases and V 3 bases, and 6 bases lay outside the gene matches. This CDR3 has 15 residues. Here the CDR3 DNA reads TGTGCCAGCAGTTTCCGTAGCGGGGCGGCCTACGAGCAGTACTTC. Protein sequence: CASSFRSGAAYEQYF.

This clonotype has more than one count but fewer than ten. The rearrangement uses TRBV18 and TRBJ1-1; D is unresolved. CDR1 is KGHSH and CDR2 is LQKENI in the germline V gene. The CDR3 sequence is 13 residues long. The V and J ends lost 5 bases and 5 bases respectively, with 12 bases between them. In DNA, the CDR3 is TGTGCCAGCTCAAATTTAGGCGAAACTGAAGCTTTCTTT. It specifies CASSNLGETEAFF.

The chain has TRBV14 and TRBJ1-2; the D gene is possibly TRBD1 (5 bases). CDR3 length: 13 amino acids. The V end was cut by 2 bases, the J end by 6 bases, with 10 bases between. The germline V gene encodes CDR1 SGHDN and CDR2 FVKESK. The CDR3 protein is CASSQMRDDGYTF. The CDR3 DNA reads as TGTGCCAGCAGCCAAATGAGGGACGATGGCTACACCTTC. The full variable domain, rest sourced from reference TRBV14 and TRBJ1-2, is EAGVTQFPSHSVIEKGQTVTLRCDPISGHDNLYWYRRVMGKEIKFLLHFVKESKQDESGMPNNRFLAERTGGTYSTLKVQPAELEDSGVYFCASSQMRDDGYTFGSGTRLTVV.

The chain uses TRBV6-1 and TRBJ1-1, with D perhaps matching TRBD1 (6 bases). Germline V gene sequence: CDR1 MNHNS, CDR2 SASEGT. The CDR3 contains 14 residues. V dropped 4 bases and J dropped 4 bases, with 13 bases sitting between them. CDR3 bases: TGTGCCAGCAGTGCGGGGGCCTGGGCCACTGAAGCTTTCTTT. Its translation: CASSAGAWATEAFF.

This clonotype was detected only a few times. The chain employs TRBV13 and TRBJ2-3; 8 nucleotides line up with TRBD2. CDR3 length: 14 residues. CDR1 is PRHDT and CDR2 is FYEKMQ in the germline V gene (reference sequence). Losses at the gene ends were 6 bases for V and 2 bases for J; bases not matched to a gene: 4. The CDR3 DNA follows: TGTGCCAGCAGTAGCGGGACCCCCACAGATACGCAGTATTTT. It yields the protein CASSSGTPTDTQYF. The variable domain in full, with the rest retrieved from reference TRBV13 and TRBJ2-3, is AAGVIQSPRHLIKEKRETATLKCYPIPRHDTVYWYQQGPGQDPQFLISFYEKMQSDKGSIPDRFSAQQFSDYHSELNMSSLELGDSALYFCASSSGTPTDTQYFGPGTRLTVL.